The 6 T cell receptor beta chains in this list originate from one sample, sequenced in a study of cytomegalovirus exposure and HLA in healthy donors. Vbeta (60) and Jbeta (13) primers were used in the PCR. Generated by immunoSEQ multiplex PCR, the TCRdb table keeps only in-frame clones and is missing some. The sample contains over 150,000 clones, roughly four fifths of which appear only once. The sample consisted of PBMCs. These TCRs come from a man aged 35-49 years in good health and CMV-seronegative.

The chain's CDR3 is CASSFGGTGGEPLHF. The CDR3 DNA reads TGTGCCAGCAGCTTCGGGGGGACAGGAGGGGAACCCCTCCACTTT. The chain recombines TRBV5-4 with TRBJ1-6; 8 positions agree with TRBD1. Germline V gene sequence: CDR1 SGHNT, CDR2 YYREEE (reference sequence). The V gene end was trimmed by 2 bases and the J gene end by 12 bases; junction bases not matched to a gene: 10. CDR3 length: 15 residues.

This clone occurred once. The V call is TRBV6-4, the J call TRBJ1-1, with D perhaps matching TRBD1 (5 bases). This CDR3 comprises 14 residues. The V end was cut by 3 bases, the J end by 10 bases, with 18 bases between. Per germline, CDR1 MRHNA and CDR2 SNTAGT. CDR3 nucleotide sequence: TGTGCCAGCAGTGAAACAGGCTCCGTGGTGGGAGCTTTCTTT. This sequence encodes CASSETGSVVGAFF.

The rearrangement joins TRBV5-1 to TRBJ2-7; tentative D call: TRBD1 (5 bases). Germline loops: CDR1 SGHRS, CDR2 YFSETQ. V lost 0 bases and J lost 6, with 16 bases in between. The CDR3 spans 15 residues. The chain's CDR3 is CASSLERLAGREQYF. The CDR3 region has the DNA TGCGCCAGCAGCTTGGAGAGGCTCGCAGGGCGCGAGCAGTACTTC.

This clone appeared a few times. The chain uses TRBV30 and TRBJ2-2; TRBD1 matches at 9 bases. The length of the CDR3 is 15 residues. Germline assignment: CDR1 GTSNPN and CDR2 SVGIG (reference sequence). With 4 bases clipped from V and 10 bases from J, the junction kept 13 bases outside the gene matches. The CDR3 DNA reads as TGTGCCTGGAACCCAGGACAGGGGAGAAAGGAGGAGCTGTTTTTT. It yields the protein CAWNPGQGRKEELFF.

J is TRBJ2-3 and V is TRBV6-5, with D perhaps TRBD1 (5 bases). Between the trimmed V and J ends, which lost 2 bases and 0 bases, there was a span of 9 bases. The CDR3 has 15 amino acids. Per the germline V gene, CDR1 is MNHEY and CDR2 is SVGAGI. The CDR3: CASSYGAGSTDTQYF. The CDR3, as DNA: TGTGCCAGCAGTTACGGAGCAGGGAGCACAGATACGCAGTATTTT.

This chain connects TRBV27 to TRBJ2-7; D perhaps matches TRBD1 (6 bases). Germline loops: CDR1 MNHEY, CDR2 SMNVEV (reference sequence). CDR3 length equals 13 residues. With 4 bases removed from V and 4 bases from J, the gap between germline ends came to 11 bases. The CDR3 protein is CASSSDRLYEQYF. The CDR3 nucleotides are TGTGCCAGCAGTTCCGACAGGCTTTACGAGCAGTACTTC.